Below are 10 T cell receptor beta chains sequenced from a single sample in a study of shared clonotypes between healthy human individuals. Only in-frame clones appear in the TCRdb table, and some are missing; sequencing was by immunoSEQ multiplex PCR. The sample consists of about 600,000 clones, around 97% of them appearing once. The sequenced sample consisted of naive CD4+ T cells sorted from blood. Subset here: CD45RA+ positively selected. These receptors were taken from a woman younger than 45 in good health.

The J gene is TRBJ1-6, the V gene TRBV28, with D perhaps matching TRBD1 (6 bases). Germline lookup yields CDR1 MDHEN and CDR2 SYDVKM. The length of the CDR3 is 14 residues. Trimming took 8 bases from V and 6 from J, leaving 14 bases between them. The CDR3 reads CASGLRGSNSPLHF. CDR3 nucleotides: TGTGCCAGCGGCCTCAGGGGATCTAATTCACCCCTCCACTTT.

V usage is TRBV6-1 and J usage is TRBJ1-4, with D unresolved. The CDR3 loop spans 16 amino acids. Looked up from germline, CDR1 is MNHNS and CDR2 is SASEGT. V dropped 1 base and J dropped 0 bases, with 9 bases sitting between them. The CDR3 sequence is CASSEGTIATNEKLFF. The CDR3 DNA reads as TGTGCCAGCAGTGAAGGGACGATCGCAACTAATGAAAAACTGTTTTTT.

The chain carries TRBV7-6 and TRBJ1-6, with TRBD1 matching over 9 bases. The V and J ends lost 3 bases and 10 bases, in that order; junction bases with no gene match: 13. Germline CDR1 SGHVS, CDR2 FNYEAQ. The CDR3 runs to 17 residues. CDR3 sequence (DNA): TGTGCCAGCAGCTTGCGGGACAGGGTTTCTGGTGGATCACCCCTCCACTTT. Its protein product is CASSLRDRVSGGSPLHF. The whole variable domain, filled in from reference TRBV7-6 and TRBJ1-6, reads GAGVSQSPRYKVTKRGQDVALRCDPISGHVSLYWYRQALGQGPEFLTYFNYEAQQDKSGLPNDRFSAERPEGSISTLTIQRTEQRDSAMYRCASSLRDRVSGGSPLHFGNGTRLTVT.

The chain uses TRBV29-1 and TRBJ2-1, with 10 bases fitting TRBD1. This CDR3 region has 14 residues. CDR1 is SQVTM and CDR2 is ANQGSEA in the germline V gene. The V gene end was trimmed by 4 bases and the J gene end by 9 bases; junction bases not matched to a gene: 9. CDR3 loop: CSVVRDRGGGEQFF. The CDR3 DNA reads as TGCAGCGTTGTACGGGACAGGGGAGGAGGTGAGCAGTTCTTC.

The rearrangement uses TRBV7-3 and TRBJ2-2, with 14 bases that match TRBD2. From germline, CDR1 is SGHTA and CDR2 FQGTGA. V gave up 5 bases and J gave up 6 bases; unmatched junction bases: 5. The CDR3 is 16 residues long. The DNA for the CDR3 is TGTGCCAGCAGCCCAGGGACTAGCGGGAGTGCCGGGGAGCTGTTTTTT. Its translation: CASSPGTSGSAGELFF.

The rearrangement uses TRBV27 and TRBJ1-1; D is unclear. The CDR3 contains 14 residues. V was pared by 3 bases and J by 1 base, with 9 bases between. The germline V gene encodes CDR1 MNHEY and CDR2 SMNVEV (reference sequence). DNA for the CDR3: TGTGCCAGCAGTTTGTTAGCCAAGAACACTGAAGCTTTCTTT. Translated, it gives CASSLLAKNTEAFF.

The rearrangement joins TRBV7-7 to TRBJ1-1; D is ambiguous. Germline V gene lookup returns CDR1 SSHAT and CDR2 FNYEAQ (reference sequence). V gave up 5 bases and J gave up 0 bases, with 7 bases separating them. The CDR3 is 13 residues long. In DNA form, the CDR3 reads TGTGCCAGCAGCCAAACCCTGAACACTGAAGCTTTCTTT. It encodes CASSQTLNTEAFF.

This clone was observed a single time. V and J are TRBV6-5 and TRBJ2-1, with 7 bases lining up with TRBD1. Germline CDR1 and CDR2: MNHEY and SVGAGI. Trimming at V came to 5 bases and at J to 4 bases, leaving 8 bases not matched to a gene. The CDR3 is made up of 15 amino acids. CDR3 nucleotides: TGTGCCAGCAGTCTTTACAGGGGACAATACAATGAGCAGTTCTTC. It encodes CASSLYRGQYNEQFF.

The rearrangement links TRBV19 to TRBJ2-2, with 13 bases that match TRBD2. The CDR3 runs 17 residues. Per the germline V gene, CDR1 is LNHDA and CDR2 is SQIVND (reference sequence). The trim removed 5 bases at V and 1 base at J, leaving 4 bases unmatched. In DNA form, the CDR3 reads TGTGCCAGTAGTCCGGGACTAGCGGGGAAGAACACCGGGGAGCTGTTTTTT. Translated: CASSPGLAGKNTGELFF.

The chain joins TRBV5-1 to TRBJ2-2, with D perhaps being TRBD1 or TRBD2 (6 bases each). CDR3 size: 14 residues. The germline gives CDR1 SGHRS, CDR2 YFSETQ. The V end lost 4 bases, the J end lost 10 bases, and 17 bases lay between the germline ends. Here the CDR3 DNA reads TGCGCCAGCAGCCAAAGGGGGGATTCCGAGGAGCTGTTTTTT. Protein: CASSQRGDSEELFF.